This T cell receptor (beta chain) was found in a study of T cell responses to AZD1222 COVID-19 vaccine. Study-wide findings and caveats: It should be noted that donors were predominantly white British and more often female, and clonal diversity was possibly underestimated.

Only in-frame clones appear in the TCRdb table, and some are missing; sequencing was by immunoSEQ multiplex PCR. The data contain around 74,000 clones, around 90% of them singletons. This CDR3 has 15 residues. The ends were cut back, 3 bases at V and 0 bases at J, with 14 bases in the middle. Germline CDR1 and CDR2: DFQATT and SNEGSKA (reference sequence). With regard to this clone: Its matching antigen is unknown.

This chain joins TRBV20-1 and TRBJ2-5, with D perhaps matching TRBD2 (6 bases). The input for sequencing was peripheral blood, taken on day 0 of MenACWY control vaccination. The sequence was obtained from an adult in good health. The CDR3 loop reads CSASPPGDYQETQYF. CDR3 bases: TGCAGTGCTAGTCCTCCGGGAGATTACCAAGAGACCCAGTACTTC.